The source of this T cell receptor beta chain is a study of human T cells and chemical hapten exposure. Points from the study as a whole: Counts of expanded TCRs at PT1 were positively correlated with patch test score. Relative to controls, expanded TCRs formed significantly more large CDR3 similarity clusters. Each of the donors had alopecia, so their immune responses may not resemble those of healthy people.

The table lists this clonotype with many counts. The target antigen is unknown. TCRdb recomputed calls from the RACE reads with MiXCR, one row per CDR3 protein. Here the sample spans tens of thousands of distinct CDR3 sequences, 10% to 13% being singletons. Between the trimmed V and J ends, which lost 2 bases and 7 bases, there was a span of 11 bases. This CDR3 is built from 13 residues. The germline V gene has CDR1 MNHEY and CDR2 SVGEGT. The time point: patch test 1, 2 weeks after DPC sensitization. Treatment here: therapeutic diphenylcyclopropenone sensitization with weekly scalp DPC. This specimen was whole blood, taken in connection with sensitization to the hapten diphenylcyclopropenone (DPC). The chain carries TRBV6-2 or TRBV6-3 and TRBJ1-1; D gene ambiguous. This receptor was taken from a man between 35 and 55 years old with alopecia areata. Some clones in this sample may be carry-over from other donors' samples. CDR3 nucleotides: TGTGCCAGCAGTTACAGGGCCGGCGTTGAAGCTTTCTTT. It is translated as CASSYRAGVEAFF.